The 25 T cell receptor beta chains below all came from one sample that was sequenced in a study of a mutant IDH1 vaccine in newly diagnosed glioma. Sequencing was performed with immunoSEQ multiplex PCR; in TCRdb, only in-frame clones are kept and a portion is missing. The table records 50,000 to 70,000 clones, over 75% of them present only once. These TCRs' antigens remain unknown. Time point noted: week 23, last vaccination. Vaccinated patients received 300 ug of mutant IDH1 20-mer peptide per dose, with topical imiquimod. The sample was PBMCs, taken from a glioma patient whose treatment included an IDH1 peptide vaccine. All receptors derive from a man younger than 35 with glioma.

On this clone itself: At the DNA level, this CDR3 is encoded by other sequences in the same sample as well. The chain joins TRBV2 to TRBJ1-1, with a weak D call TRBD1 (6 bases). The length of the CDR3 is 13 residues. V was shortened by 6 bases and J by 0 bases, with 8 bases between the two germline ends. Germline V lookup: CDR1 SNHLY, CDR2 FYNNEI. CDR3 protein: CASSGQMNTEAFF. CDR3 sequence (DNA): TGTGCCAGCAGCGGACAGATGAACACTGAAGCTTTCTTT.

The chain has TRBV4-2 and TRBJ1-1; D is possibly TRBD1 (6 bases). The CDR3 totals 14 residues. Germline V lookup: CDR1 LGHNA, CDR2 YNFKEQ. V was pared by 4 bases and J by 4 bases, with 13 bases between. The DNA of the CDR3 is TGTGCCAGCAGCCCTAGGACAGAAACCACTGAAGCTTTCTTT. Amino acids: CASSPRTETTEAFF.

V is TRBV19 and J is TRBJ1-5; D is unclear. The V end was cut by 8 bases, the J end by 5 bases, with 13 bases between. The CDR3 covers 13 residues. Looked up from germline, CDR1 is LNHDA and CDR2 is SQIVND (reference sequence). The CDR3 protein is CASATSIYQPQHF. CDR3 in DNA: TGTGCCAGTGCGACATCAATTTATCAGCCCCAGCATTTT.

The V gene is TRBV5-6, the J gene TRBJ2-5; no reliable D call. V lost 2 bases to trimming and J lost 5 bases, with 4 bases between them. CDR1 is SGHDT, CDR2 YYEEEE, per germline. The CDR3 consists of 11 residues. Here the CDR3 DNA reads TGTGCCAGCAGCTTCCAGGAGACCCAGTACTTC. Residues: CASSFQETQYF.

CDR3 bases: TGCGCCAGCAGCCCCGGACGCAATCAGCCCCAGCATTTT. It translates to CASSPGRNQPQHF. This chain connects TRBV4-3 to TRBJ1-5; D is unresolved. The CDR3 consists of 13 residues. V was shortened by 4 bases and J by 2 bases, with 6 bases between the two germline ends. CDR1 is LGHNA and CDR2 is YSLEER in the germline V gene.

The chain has TRBV7-6 and TRBJ2-1; 8 bases are a match to TRBD2. CDR1 is SGHVS, CDR2 FNYEAQ, per germline. J was trimmed by 3 bases and V by 0 bases; bases with no gene match: 10. The CDR3 totals 18 residues. The CDR3 reads CASSLASLPSGYYNEQFF. CDR3 DNA: TGTGCCAGCAGCTTAGCGTCTCTCCCTAGCGGGTACTACAATGAGCAGTTCTTC.

This clone was observed a single time. The chain couples TRBV25-1 to TRBJ1-3; D uncertain. CDR1 is MGHDK, CDR2 SYGVNS, per germline. V lost 7 bases, J lost 0 bases, and 10 bases lay in between. The CDR3 extends over 14 amino acids. Written as DNA, the CDR3 is TGTGCCAGCACTCCTATAGGCTCTGGAAACACCATATATTTT. It yields the protein CASTPIGSGNTIYF.

This clone was counted a few times. V usage is TRBV4-3 and J usage is TRBJ1-2; D unclear. Germline V CDR1 and CDR2: LGHNA, YSLEER. This CDR3 is built from 13 residues. V lost 6 bases and J 7 bases, leaving 15 bases between the germline ends. The CDR3 protein is CASRQRQGSGYTF. The CDR3, as DNA: TGCGCCAGCAGACAAAGACAAGGGTCTGGCTACACCTTC.

CDR3 protein: CASSRRLVGTGELFF. CDR3 DNA sequence: TGTGCCAGCAGTCGGAGACTAGTAGGGACCGGGGAGCTGTTTTTT. This sequence joins TRBV27 and TRBJ2-2, with D perhaps matching TRBD2 (6 bases). The germline gives CDR1 MNHEY, CDR2 SMNVEV (reference sequence). V was cut by 5 bases and J by 5 bases, with 15 bases left in between. This CDR3 spans 15 amino acids.

The chain combines TRBV30 with TRBJ2-7; D gene unclear. This CDR3 has 14 residues. Trimming took off 5 bases at V and 4 bases at J, with 18 bases between the two ends. Germline V gene data show CDR1 as GTSNPN and CDR2 as SVGIG (reference sequence). The CDR3 is CAWRLNSYTYEQYF. DNA for the CDR3: TGTGCCTGGCGACTCAATTCTTACACTTACGAGCAGTACTTC.

The V and J genes are TRBV23-1 and TRBJ1-1, with D hard to call. TRBV23-1 belongs to the ORF category, with a function that is uncertain. CDR3 length equals 13 residues. The ends were cut back, 5 bases at V and 5 bases at J, with 12 bases in the middle. The DNA of the CDR3 is TGCGCCAGCAGTAATAACCGGGATACTGAAGCTTTCTTT. Its protein is CASSNNRDTEAFF.

The J gene is TRBJ1-6, the V gene TRBV6-1, with 7 bases that match TRBD1. Germline V gene lookup returns CDR1 MNHNS and CDR2 SASEGT. The J segment lost 10 bases and the V segment lost 3 bases, leaving 15 bases of the junction unmatched. The CDR3 is 17 amino acids. CDR3 residues: CASSDPLLRQGLSPLHF. Here the CDR3 DNA reads TGTGCCAGCAGTGACCCGCTACTGAGACAGGGTCTCTCACCCCTCCACTTT.

The rearrangement links TRBV28 to TRBJ1-1; the match to TRBD1 covers 9 bases. Germline-derived CDR1 and CDR2 are MDHEN and SYDVKM. This CDR3 is 15 amino acids long. V shed 4 bases and J 1 base; nucleotides not matched to a gene: 4. This chain's CDR3 is CASSSHRGPNTEAFF. CDR3 DNA: TGTGCCAGCAGTTCCCACAGGGGGCCGAACACTGAAGCTTTCTTT.

This rearrangement joins TRBV6-4 to TRBJ2-3; 7 nucleotides align to TRBD2. The CDR3 runs to 15 residues. Germline trimming cut 0 bases from V and 0 bases from J; bases unmatched to any gene: 0. Germline assignment: CDR1 MRHNA and CDR2 SNTAGT. CDR3: CASSDSAGSTDTQYF. The CDR3 nucleotides read TGTGCCAGCAGTGACTCAGCGGGAAGCACAGATACGCAGTATTTT.

CDR3 DNA sequence: TGTGCCAGCAGCCTAGGGGAGGCGGGCACAGATACGCAGTATTTT. Translating it yields CASSLGEAGTDTQYF. The chain links TRBV7-9 to TRBJ2-3, with a tentative D call TRBD2 (6 bases). Germline CDR1 and CDR2: SEHNR and FQNEAQ (reference sequence). The CDR3 runs 15 residues. V dropped 5 bases and J dropped 1 base, with 13 bases sitting between them. Full variable domain (remainder filled in from reference TRBV7-9 and TRBJ2-3): DTGVSQNPRHKITKRGQNVTFRCDPISEHNRLYWYRQTLGQGPEFLTYFQNEAQLEKSRLLSDRFSAERPKGSFSTLEIQRTEQGDSAMYLCASSLGEAGTDTQYFGPGTRLTVL.

This clone was counted only a few times. V usage is TRBV6-5 and J usage is TRBJ1-4, with TRBD1 as a possible D gene (5 bases). The V gene lost 6 bases and the J gene lost 8 bases, with 19 bases spanning the gap. Germline values: CDR1 MNHEY, CDR2 SVGAGI. The CDR3 is made up of 15 amino acids. CDR3 amino acids: CASRERGDLREKLFF. In nucleotides, the CDR3 is TGTGCCAGCAGGGAAAGGGGAGATCTTCGGGAAAAACTGTTTTTT.

The chain's CDR3 is CASSDSQGPKDGYTF. CDR3 DNA: TGTGCCAGCAGTGATAGCCAGGGACCCAAAGACGGCTACACCTTC. The chain couples TRBV6-1 to TRBJ1-2; D might be TRBD1 (5 bases). V lost 3 bases and J 8 bases, leaving 19 bases between the germline ends. The CDR3 is made up of 15 amino acids. Germline values: CDR1 MNHNS, CDR2 SASEGT.

The V and J genes are TRBV5-4 and TRBJ2-1; 9 bases are shared with TRBD2. The length of the CDR3 is 19 residues. The V gene's germline CDR1 is SGHNT and CDR2 YYREEE (reference sequence). Germline trimming cut 0 bases from V and 0 bases from J; bases unmatched to any gene: 10. For the CDR3, the DNA is TGTGCCAGCAGCTTGGGGGGCGGGAGGGCCGGGAGCTCCTACAATGAGCAGTTCTTC. As protein: CASSLGGGRAGSSYNEQFF.

The CDR3: CASSGHVSYEQYF. The CDR3 nucleotides are TGTGCCAGCAGCGGTCACGTCTCCTACGAGCAGTACTTC. This chain joins TRBV7-9 and TRBJ2-7, with D unresolved. The CDR3 has 13 amino acids. CDR1 is SEHNR and CDR2 is FQNEAQ in the germline V gene (reference sequence). Trimming took off 5 bases at V and 0 bases at J, with 8 bases between the two ends.

J is TRBJ1-5 and V is TRBV28; TRBD1 might be the D (5 bases). V dropped 4 bases and J dropped 3 bases, with 13 bases sitting between them. The CDR3 extends over 15 amino acids. CDR1 and CDR2 from the germline V gene are MDHEN and SYDVKM. The CDR3 protein is CASSSSRGNNQPQHF. DNA of the CDR3: TGTGCCAGCAGTTCCTCCCGGGGGAACAATCAGCCCCAGCATTTT.

The rearrangement links TRBV5-4 to TRBJ2-7; D not resolved. The V end was cut by 0 bases, the J end by 3 bases, with 13 bases between. Per the germline V gene, CDR1 is SGHNT and CDR2 is YYREEE (reference sequence). The CDR3 has 15 residues. CDR3 loop: CASSLAPRSGYEQYF. DNA for the CDR3: TGTGCCAGCAGCTTGGCGCCGCGAAGTGGCTACGAGCAGTACTTC.

This clone has just a few counts. The rearrangement links TRBV29-1 to TRBJ1-2; 7 bases agree with TRBD1. The CDR3 spans 15 residues. CDR1 SQVTM and CDR2 ANQGSEA come from the germline V gene. V shed 7 bases and J 4 bases; nucleotides not matched to a gene: 15. The DNA for the CDR3 is TGCAGCGCCAAGAGTGGGACAGCGTTCCCCTATGGCTACACCTTC. Translated: CSAKSGTAFPYGYTF.

This clone was recorded once. The DNA for the CDR3 is TGTGCCAGCTCACCAGGGATCACTGAAGCTTTCTTT. It codes for CASSPGITEAFF. The J gene is TRBJ1-1, the V gene TRBV18; D uncertain. From germline, CDR1 is KGHSH and CDR2 LQKENI. The CDR3 loop spans 12 amino acids. Trimming removed 2 bases from V and 4 bases from J, with 5 bases in between.

The chain recombines TRBV6-6 with TRBJ1-3; D ambiguous. V was shortened by 7 bases and J by 0 bases, with 4 bases between the two germline ends. Germline V gives CDR1 MNHNY, CDR2 SVGAGI (reference sequence). This CDR3 contains 12 residues. CDR3 region: CASKISGNTIYF. CDR3 DNA sequence: TGTGCCAGCAAGATCTCTGGAAACACCATATATTTT.

This chain connects TRBV2 to TRBJ2-4; maybe TRBD1 (6 bases). The germline CDR1 and CDR2 sequences are SNHLY and FYNNEI. This CDR3 comprises 15 residues. V lost 4 bases, J lost 0 bases, and 10 bases lay in between. The CDR3: CASSGDILAKNIQYF. The CDR3 DNA is TGTGCCAGCAGTGGGGACATTCTAGCCAAAAACATTCAGTACTTC.